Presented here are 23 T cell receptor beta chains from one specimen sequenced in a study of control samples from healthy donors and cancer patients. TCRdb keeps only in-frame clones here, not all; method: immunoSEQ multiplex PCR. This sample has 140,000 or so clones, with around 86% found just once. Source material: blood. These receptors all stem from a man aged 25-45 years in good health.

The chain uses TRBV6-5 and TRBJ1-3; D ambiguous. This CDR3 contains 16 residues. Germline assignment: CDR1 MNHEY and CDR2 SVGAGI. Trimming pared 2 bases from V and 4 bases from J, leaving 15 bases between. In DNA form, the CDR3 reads TGTGCCAGCAGTTACGGAGGAGTTCGGGCCGGAAACACCATATATTTT. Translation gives CASSYGGVRAGNTIYF.

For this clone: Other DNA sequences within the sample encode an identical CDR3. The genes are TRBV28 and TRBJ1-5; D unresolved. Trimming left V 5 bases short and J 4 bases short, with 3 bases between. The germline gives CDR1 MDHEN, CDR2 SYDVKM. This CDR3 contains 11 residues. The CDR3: CASSPNQPQHF. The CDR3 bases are TGTGCCAGCAGTCCGAATCAGCCCCAGCATTTT. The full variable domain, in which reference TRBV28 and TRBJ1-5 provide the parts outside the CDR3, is DVKVTQSSRYLVKRTGEKVFLECVQDMDHENMFWYRQDPGLGLRLIYFSYDVKMKEKGDIPEGYSVSREKKERFSLILESASTNQTSMYLCASSPNQPQHFGDGTRLSIL.

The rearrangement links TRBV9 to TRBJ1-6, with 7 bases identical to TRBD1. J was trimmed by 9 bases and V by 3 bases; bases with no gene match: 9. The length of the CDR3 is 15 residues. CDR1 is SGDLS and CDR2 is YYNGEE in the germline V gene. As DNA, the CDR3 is TGTGCCAGCAGCGGATCCGGGACAGAGGGTTCACCCCTCCACTTT. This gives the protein CASSGSGTEGSPLHF.

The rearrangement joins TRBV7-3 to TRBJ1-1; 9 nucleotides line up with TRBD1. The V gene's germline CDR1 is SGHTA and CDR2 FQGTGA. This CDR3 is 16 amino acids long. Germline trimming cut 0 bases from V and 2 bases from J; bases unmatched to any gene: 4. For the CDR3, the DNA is TGTGCCAGCAGCTTAACGGCGGACAGGGGAAACACTGAAGCTTTCTTT. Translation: CASSLTADRGNTEAFF.

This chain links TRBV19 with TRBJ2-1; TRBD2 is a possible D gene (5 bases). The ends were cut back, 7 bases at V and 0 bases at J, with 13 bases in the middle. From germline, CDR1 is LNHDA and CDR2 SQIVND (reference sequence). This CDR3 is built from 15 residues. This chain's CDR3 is CASKLGESSYNEQFF. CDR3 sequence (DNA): TGTGCCAGTAAACTGGGAGAGAGCTCCTACAATGAGCAGTTCTTC.

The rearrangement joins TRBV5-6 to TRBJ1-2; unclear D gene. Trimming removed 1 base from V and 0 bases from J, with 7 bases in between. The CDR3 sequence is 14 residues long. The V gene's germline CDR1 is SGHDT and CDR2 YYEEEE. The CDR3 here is CASSLTAANYGYTF. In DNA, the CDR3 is TGTGCCAGCAGCTTGACAGCAGCTAACTATGGCTACACCTTC.

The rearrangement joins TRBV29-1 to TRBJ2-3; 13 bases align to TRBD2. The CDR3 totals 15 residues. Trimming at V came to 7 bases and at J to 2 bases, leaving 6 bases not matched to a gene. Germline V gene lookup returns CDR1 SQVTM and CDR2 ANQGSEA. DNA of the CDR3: TGCAGCGCCAGGACTAGCGGGAGCCCCACAGATACGCAGTATTTT. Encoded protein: CSARTSGSPTDTQYF.

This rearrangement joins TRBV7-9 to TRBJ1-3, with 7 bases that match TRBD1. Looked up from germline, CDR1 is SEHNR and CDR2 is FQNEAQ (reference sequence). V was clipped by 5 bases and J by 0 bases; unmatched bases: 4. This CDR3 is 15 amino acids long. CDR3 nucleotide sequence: TGTGCCAGCAGCCAGGACAGGAGCTCTGGAAACACCATATATTTT. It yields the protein CASSQDRSSGNTIYF.

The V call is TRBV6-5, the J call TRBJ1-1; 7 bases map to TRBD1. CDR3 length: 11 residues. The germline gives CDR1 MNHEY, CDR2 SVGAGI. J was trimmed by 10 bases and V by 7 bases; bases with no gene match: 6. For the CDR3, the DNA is TGTGCCAGCACCCAGGGGGTGCGAGCTTTCTTT. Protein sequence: CASTQGVRAFF.

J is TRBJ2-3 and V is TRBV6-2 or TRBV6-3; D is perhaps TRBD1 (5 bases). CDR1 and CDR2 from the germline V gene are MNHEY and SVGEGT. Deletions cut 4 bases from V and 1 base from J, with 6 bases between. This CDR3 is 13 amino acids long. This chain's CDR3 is CASSLGGTDTQYF. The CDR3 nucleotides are TGTGCCAGCAGTTTAGGGGGCACAGATACGCAGTATTTT.

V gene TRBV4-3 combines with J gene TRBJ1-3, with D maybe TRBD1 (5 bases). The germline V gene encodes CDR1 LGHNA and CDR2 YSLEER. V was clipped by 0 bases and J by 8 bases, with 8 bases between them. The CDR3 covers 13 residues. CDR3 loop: CASSQDGGDTIYF. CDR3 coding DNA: TGCGCCAGCAGCCAAGACGGGGGGGACACCATATATTTT.

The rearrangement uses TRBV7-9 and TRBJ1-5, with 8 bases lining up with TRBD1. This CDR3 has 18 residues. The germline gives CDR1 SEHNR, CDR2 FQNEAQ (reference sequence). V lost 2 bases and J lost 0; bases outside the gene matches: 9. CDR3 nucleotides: TGTGCCAGCAGCTTAACCGGACAGGGCCTAACTAGCAATCAGCCCCAGCATTTT. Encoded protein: CASSLTGQGLTSNQPQHF.

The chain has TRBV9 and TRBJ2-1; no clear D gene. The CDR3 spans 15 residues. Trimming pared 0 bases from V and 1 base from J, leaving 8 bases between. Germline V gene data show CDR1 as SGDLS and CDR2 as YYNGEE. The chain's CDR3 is CASSVEDGSYNEQFF. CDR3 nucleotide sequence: TGTGCCAGCAGCGTAGAGGACGGATCCTACAATGAGCAGTTCTTC. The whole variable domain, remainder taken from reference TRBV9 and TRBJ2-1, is DSGVTQTPKHLITATGQRVTLRCSPRSGDLSVYWYQQSLDQGLQFLIQYYNGEERAKGNILERFSAQQFPDLHSELNLSSLELGDSALYFCASSVEDGSYNEQFFGPGTRLTVL.

The CDR3 nucleotides read TGTGCCAGCACCCCCTTTGGGGCCTACAATGAGCAGTTCTTC. Translation: CASTPFGAYNEQFF. This rearrangement joins TRBV7-2 to TRBJ2-1; D call uncertain. CDR3 length: 14 residues. V lost 7 bases, J lost 2 bases, and 12 bases lay in between. Germline V lookup: CDR1 SGHTA, CDR2 FQGNSA.

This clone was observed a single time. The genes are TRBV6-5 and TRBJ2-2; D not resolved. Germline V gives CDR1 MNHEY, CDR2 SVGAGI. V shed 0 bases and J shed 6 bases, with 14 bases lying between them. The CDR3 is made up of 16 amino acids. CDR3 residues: CASSYSTATGSGELFF. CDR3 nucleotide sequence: TGTGCCAGCAGTTACTCGACCGCAACCGGCTCCGGGGAGCTGTTTTTT.

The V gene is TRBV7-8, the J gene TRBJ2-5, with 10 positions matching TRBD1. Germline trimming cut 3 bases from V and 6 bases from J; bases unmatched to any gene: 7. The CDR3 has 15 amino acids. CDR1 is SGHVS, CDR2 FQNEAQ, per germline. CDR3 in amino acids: CASSFLRTGGKTQYF. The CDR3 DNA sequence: TGTGCCAGCAGCTTCCTAAGGACAGGGGGGAAGACCCAGTACTTC.

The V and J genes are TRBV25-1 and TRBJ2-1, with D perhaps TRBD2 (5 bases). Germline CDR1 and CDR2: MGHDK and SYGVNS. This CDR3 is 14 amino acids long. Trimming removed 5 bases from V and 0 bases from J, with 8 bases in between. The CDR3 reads CASSPAASYNEQFF. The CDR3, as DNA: TGTGCCAGCAGTCCAGCGGCCTCCTACAATGAGCAGTTCTTC.

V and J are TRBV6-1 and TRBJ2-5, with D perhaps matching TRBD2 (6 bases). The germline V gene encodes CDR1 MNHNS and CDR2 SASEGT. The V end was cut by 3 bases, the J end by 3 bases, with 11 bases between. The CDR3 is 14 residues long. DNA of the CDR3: TGTGCCAGCAGTGATTGGGGAGGCAAAGAGACCCAGTACTTC. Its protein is CASSDWGGKETQYF.

The CDR3 is CASSLADGATDTQYF. The CDR3 nucleotides are TGTGCCAGCAGCCTAGCGGACGGAGCCACAGATACGCAGTATTTT. The V gene is TRBV11-3, the J gene TRBJ2-3, with 7 bases lining up with TRBD2. J lost 2 bases, V lost 5 bases, and 7 bases had no gene match. The CDR3 consists of 15 residues. Germline V lookup: CDR1 SGHNT, CDR2 YENEEA.

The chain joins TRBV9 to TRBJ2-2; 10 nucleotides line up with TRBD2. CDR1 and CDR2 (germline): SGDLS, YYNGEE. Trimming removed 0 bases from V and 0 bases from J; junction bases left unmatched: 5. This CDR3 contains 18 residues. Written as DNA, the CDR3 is TGTGCCAGCAGCGTAGAACCTAGCGGGGGCCCGAACACCGGGGAGCTGTTTTTT. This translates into CASSVEPSGGPNTGELFF.

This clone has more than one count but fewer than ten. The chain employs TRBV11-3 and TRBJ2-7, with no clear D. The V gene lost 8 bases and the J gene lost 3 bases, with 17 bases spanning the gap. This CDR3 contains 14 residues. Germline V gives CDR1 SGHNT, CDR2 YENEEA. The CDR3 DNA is TGTGCCAGCGGAAAGGGCAATGATCTCTACGAGCAGTACTTC. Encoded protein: CASGKGNDLYEQYF. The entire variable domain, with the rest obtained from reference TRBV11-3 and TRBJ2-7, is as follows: EAGVVQSPRYKIIEKKQPVAFWCNPISGHNTLYWYLQNLGQGPELLIRYENEEAVDDSQLPKDRFSAERLKGVDSTLKIQPAELGDSAVYLCASGKGNDLYEQYFGPGTRLTVT.

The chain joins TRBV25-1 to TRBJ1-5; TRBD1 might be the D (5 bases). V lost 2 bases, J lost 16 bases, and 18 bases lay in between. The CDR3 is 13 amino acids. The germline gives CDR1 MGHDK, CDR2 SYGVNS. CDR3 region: CASSEGRGLMVHF. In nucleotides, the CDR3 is TGTGCCAGCAGTGAAGGCCGGGGACTCATGGTCCATTTT.

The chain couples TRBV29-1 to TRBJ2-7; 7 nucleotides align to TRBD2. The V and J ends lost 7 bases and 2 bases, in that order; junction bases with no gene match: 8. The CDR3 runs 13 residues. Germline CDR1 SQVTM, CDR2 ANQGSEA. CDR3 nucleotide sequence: TGCAGCGCCCGTTTGCGGGAGACCTACGAGCAGTACTTC. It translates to CSARLRETYEQYF.